This T cell receptor beta chain was documented in a study of blood T cell repertoires in COVID-19. Study summary: Acute and convalescent COVID-19 specimens originated in the United States, Italy and Spain. T cells, B-cell-depleted T cells, or PBMCs provided the cDNA or gDNA that served as material.

In the authors' methods: Reference gene primers were amplified, and this amplification served to estimate nucleated cell counts. Some clones are missing from TCRdb's copy, which holds only in-frame ones; the method was immunoSEQ multiplex PCR. The DNA was the basis for D and trimming; V, J and clone size are from that table. The sample lists about 62,000 clones, roughly 92% occurring once. Germline assignment: CDR1 DFQATT and CDR2 SNEGSKA (reference sequence). With V trimmed by 2 bases and J by 9 bases, 0 bases remained unmatched. The CDR3 covers 11 residues. The chain uses TRBV20-1 and TRBJ2-1, with 8 bases fitting TRBD2. The sequencing input was peripheral blood. The clonotype was recovered from a human donor in a cohort sampled during active COVID-19. The CDR3 nucleotides read TGCAGTGCTAGAACTAGCGGTGAGCAGTTCTTC. The encoded protein is CSARTSGEQFF.